The 8 T cell receptor beta chains reported below all come from one sample, sequenced in a study of T cells in Graves' hyperthyroidism and ophthalmopathy. Authors of the study amplified TCR beta CDR3 regions from RNA transcripts. The HTBI primer set was used in a first-round RT-PCR of the TCR CDR3. TCRdb redid the calling of the multiplex PCR reads with MiXCR, one entry per CDR3 protein. The data contain approximately 400,000 distinct CDR3 sequences, more than 13% of them seen just once; the ten biggest clones take up around 28%. Input material: blood. The origin of the receptors is a man between 45 and 60 years old with Graves' ophthalmopathy.

This chain uses TRBV7-8 with TRBJ2-3; TRBD2 might be the D (5 bases). Germline V gene data show CDR1 as SGHVS and CDR2 as FQNEAQ. The CDR3 consists of 16 residues. V was cut by 5 bases and J by 0 bases, with 15 bases left in between. In DNA form, the CDR3 reads TGTGCCAGCAGCCAATCTGTAGCGACTAGCACAGATACGCAGTATTTT. Protein sequence: CASSQSVATSTDTQYF.

This clonotype was recorded once. A much larger clone sits a single nucleotide away, making a read error possible. J is TRBJ2-1 and V is TRBV18; 11 positions agree with TRBD2. J gave up 6 bases and V 6 bases, and 7 bases lay outside the gene matches. CDR3 length equals 15 residues. CDR1 KGHSH and CDR2 LQKENI come from the germline V gene. Written as DNA, the CDR3 is TGTGCCAGCTCCCTAGCGGGAGGTACGGGCAATGAGCAGTTCTTC. This codes for CASSLAGGTGNEQFF.

This clonotype was counted ten times or more. This sequence joins TRBV20-1 and TRBJ2-1, with TRBD2 matching 13 bases. CDR1 and CDR2 from the germline V gene are DFQATT and SNEGSKA (reference sequence). The CDR3 has 17 residues. The V and J ends lost 3 bases and 6 bases, in that order; junction bases with no gene match: 11. CDR3 in amino acids: CSASRGLAGVGGNEQFF. CDR3 coding DNA: TGCAGTGCTAGCCGAGGACTAGCGGGAGTTGGAGGCAATGAGCAGTTCTTC.

Many counts were recorded for this clonotype. The rearrangement joins TRBV11-2 to TRBJ2-7, with 11 bases identical to TRBD2. V lost 5 bases and J lost 3; bases outside the gene matches: 9. The CDR3 is made up of 16 amino acids. CDR1 is SGHAT and CDR2 is FQNNGV in the germline V gene. The CDR3 loop reads CASSPNVAGGIYEQYF. In DNA, the CDR3 is TGTGCCAGCAGCCCGAACGTAGCGGGGGGGATCTACGAGCAGTACTTC. The variable domain in full, completed from reference TRBV11-2 and TRBJ2-7, reads EAGVAQSPRYKIIEKRQSVAFWCNPISGHATLYWYQQILGQGPKLLIQFQNNGVVDDSQLPKDRFSAERLKGVDSTLKIQPAKLEDSAVYLCASSPNVAGGIYEQYFGPGTRLTVT.

The table lists this clonotype with a count of one. The CDR3 nucleotides are TGTGCCATCAGCGGGGGGCTGTGGGAGGCTTTCTTT. Protein: CAISGGLWEAFF. The rearrangement joins TRBV10-3 to TRBJ1-1; D may be TRBD1 (6 bases). CDR1 is ENHRY, CDR2 SYGVKD, per germline. The CDR3 extends over 12 amino acids. The germline V and J ends were trimmed by 6 bases and 11 bases, with 16 bases remaining between them.

In this sample, this clonotype turned up many times. The V gene is TRBV11-2, the J gene TRBJ2-3; no firm D call. The length of the CDR3 is 12 residues. Germline assignment: CDR1 SGHAT and CDR2 FQNNGV. With 2 bases removed from V and 5 bases from J, the gap between germline ends came to 5 bases. CDR3 DNA: TGTGCCAGCAGCTTAATGGGAGATACGCAGTATTTT. This encodes CASSLMGDTQYF.

This chain joins TRBV19 and TRBJ2-1; D possibly corresponds to TRBD1 (5 bases). From germline, CDR1 is LNHDA and CDR2 SQIVND (reference sequence). V shed 7 bases and J shed 2 bases, with 12 bases lying between them. The CDR3 runs to 14 residues. The DNA for the CDR3 is TGTGCCAGTAAACTTCAGGACACCTACAATGAGCAGTTCTTC. Translation gives CASKLQDTYNEQFF.

The chain links TRBV6-1 to TRBJ2-1, with TRBD2 as a possible D gene (7 bases). CDR3 size: 13 residues. The V gene's germline CDR1 is MNHNS and CDR2 SASEGT. V shed 3 bases and J shed 7 bases, with 10 bases lying between them. The CDR3 nucleotides read TGTGCCAGCAGTGACGGGGGGCGGAATGAGCAGTTCTTC. Translation: CASSDGGRNEQFF.